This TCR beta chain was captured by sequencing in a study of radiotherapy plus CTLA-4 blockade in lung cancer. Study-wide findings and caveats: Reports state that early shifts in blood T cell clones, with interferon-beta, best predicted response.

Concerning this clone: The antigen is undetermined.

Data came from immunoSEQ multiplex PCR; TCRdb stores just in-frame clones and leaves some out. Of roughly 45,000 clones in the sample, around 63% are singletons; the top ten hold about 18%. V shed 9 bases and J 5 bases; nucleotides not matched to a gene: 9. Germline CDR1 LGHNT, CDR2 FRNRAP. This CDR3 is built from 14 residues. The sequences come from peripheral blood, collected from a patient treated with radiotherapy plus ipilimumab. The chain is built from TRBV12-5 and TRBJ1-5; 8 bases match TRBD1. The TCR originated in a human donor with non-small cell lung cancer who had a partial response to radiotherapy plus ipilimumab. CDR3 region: CASVDRGSDQPQHF. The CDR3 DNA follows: TGTGCTAGCGTCGACAGGGGATCAGATCAGCCCCAGCATTTT.